This T cell receptor delta chain was sequenced during a study of gammadelta T cells in human blood. Whole-study results and caveats: Right after birth, innate γδ T cells reportedly expanded polyclonally after microbial exposure.

By sample fraction, this clone is large. Its antigen is as yet unknown. TCRdb re-called the RT-PCR reads using CATT. The table records roughly 800 delta-chain clones, about 35% of them present only once. V shed 2 bases and J 0 bases; nucleotides not matched to a gene: 2. The germline V gene encodes CDR1 GEAIGNYY and CDR2 EKD. This CDR3 spans 18 amino acids. Sequencing was performed on Vgamma9Vdelta2 gamma-delta T cells from infant blood. This chain joins TRDV2 and TRDJ3, with TRDD3 matching over 11 bases. The receptor was derived from a human donor. The CDR3 nucleotides read TGTGCCTGTGACAAACTGGGGGATAGCTCCTGGGACACCCGACAGATGTTTTTC. Translating it yields CACDKLGDSSWDTRQMFF.